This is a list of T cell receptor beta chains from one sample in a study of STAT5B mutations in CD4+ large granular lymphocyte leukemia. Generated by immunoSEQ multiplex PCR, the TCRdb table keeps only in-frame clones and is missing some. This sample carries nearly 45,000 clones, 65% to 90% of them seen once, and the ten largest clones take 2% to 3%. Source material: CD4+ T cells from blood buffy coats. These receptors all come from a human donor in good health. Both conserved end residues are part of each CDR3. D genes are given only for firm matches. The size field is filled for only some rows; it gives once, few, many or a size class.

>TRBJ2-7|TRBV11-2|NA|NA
CASSFIGTTYF
TGTGCCAGCAGCTTTATTGGGACAACTTACTTC
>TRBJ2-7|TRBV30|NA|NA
CAWSVGGQSYEQYF
TGTGCCTGGAGTGTAGGGGGACAATCCTACGAGCAGTACTTC
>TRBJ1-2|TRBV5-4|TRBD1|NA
CASSFPGQGENGYTF
TGTGCCAGCAGCTTTCCGGGACAGGGTGAGAATGGCTACACCTTC
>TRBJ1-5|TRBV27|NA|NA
CASGSHLGNQPQHF
TGTGCCAGCGGGAGTCACCTCGGCAATCAGCCCCAGCATTTT
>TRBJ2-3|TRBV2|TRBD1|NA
CASRTQGASTDTQYF
TGTGCCAGCAGGACACAGGGGGCTAGCACAGATACGCAGTATTTT
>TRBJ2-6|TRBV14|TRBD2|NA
CASSRRLAGASGANVLTF
TGTGCCAGCAGCCGTAGACTAGCGGGAGCTTCGGGGGCCAACGTCCTGACTTTC
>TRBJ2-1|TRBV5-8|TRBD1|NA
CASSLIQGWYNEQFF
TGTGCCAGCAGCCTAATACAGGGGTGGTACAATGAGCAGTTCTTC
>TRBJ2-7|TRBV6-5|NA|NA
CASSYAGTGTYEQYF
TGTGCCAGCAGTTACGCCGGGACCGGGACCTACGAGCAGTACTTC
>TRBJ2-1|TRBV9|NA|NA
CASSVSAGSSYNEQFF
TGTGCCAGCAGCGTATCGGCTGGAAGCTCCTACAATGAGCAGTTCTTC
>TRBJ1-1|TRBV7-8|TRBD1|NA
CASSLFRDRGLAEAFF
TGTGCCAGCAGCCTTTTTAGGGACAGGGGGCTAGCCGAAGCTTTCTTT
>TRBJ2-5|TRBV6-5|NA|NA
CASSYSLGETQYF
TGTGCCAGCAGTTACTCGCTGGGAGAGACCCAGTACTTC
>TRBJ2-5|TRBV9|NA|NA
CASSAAARETQYF
TGTGCCAGCAGCGCCGCGGCTAGAGAGACCCAGTACTTC
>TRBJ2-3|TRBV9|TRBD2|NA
CASSTRTSGTDTQYF
TGTGCCAGCAGCACTCGGACTAGCGGCACAGATACGCAGTATTTT
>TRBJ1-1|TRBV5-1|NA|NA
CASSLGGSRETEAFF
TGCGCCAGCAGCTTGGGGGGGAGTAGGGAGACTGAAGCTTTCTTT
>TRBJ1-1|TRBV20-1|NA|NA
CSASQATEAFF
TGCAGTGCTAGTCAGGCCACAGAAGCTTTCTTT
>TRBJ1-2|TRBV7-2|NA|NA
CASSLVGDPRAGGGYTF
TGTGCCAGCAGCTTAGTTGGGGACCCCAGGGCCGGAGGCGGCTACACCTTC
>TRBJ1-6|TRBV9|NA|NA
CASSVGNSPLHF
TGTGCCAGCAGCGTAGGCAATTCACCCCTCCACTTT
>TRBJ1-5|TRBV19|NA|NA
CASSIPDQPQHF
TGTGCCAGTAGTATCCCGGACCAGCCCCAGCATTTT
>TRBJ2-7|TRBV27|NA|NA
CASTSLKGGGEEQYF
TGTGCCAGCACCTCCCTCAAGGGGGGGGGAGAGGAGCAGTACTTC
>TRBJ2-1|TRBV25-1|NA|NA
CASSLQGGNEQFF
TGTGCCAGCAGCTTGCAGGGAGGCAATGAGCAGTTCTTC
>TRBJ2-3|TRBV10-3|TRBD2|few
CAISLAGRATDTQYF
TGTGCCATCAGCCTAGCGGGCCGGGCTACAGATACGCAGTATTTT
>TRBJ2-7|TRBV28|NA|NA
CASRNAGSAYEQYF
TGTGCCAGCCGGAATGCGGGGTCCGCCTACGAGCAGTACTTC
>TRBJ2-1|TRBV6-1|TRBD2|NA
CASSGSGTSGNNEQFF
TGTGCCAGCAGTGGTAGCGGGACTAGCGGGAACAATGAGCAGTTCTTC
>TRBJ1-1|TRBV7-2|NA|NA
CASSLMRDTEAFF
TGTGCCAGCAGCTTAATGAGAGACACTGAAGCTTTCTTT
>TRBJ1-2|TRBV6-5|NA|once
CASRSNQGSYGYTF
TGTGCCAGCAGATCCAATCAGGGGTCCTATGGCTACACCTTC
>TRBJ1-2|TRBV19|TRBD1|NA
CASSSSRQGSYGYTF
TGTGCCAGTAGTTCATCCCGACAGGGATCCTATGGCTACACCTTC
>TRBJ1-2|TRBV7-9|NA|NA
CASSLVDYGYTF
TGTGCCAGCAGCTTAGTTGACTATGGCTACACCTTC
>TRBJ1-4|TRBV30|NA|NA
CAWSTGAEKLFF
TGTGCCTGGAGTACCGGGGCCGAAAAACTGTTTTTT
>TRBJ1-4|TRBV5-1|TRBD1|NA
CASSLGDRTNEKLFF
TGCGCCAGCAGCTTAGGGGACAGAACTAATGAAAAACTGTTTTTT
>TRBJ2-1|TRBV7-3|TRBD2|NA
CASSLRGSGGPNNEQFF
TGTGCCAGCAGCTTAAGGGGTTCGGGGGGACCTAACAATGAGCAGTTCTTC
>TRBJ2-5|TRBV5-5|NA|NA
CASSFGMETQYF
TGTGCCAGCAGCTTTGGCATGGAGACCCAGTACTTC
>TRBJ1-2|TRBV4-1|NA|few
CASSQDSGRESNGYTF
TGCGCCAGCAGCCAAGATTCGGGCAGGGAATCCAATGGCTACACCTTC
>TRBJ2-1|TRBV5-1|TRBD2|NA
CASSYTSGTRYNEQFF
TGCGCCAGCAGCTACACTAGCGGGACCCGATACAATGAGCAGTTCTTC
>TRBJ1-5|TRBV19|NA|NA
CATTTGTLWPQHF
TGTGCCACCACAACCGGGACCCTTTGGCCCCAGCATTTT
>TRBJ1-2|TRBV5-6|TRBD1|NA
CASSLETGGGYTF
TGTGCCAGCAGCTTGGAGACAGGGGGAGGCTACACCTTC
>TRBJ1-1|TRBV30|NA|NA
CAWSVRFGRFGEAFF
TGTGCCTGGAGTGTGCGATTTGGCAGGTTTGGTGAAGCTTTCTTT
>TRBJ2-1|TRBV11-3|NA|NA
CASSLDLLLADNEQFF
TGTGCCAGCAGCTTAGATCTCCTCCTCGCGGACAATGAGCAGTTCTTC
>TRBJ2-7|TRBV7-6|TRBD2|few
CASSLAHRGLAGGGAYEQYF
TGTGCCAGCAGCTTAGCGCATCGGGGACTAGCGGGAGGAGGGGCCTACGAGCAGTACTTC
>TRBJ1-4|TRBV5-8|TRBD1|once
CASSRGQGATEKLFF
TGTGCCAGCAGCAGGGGACAGGGGGCCACTGAAAAACTGTTTTTT